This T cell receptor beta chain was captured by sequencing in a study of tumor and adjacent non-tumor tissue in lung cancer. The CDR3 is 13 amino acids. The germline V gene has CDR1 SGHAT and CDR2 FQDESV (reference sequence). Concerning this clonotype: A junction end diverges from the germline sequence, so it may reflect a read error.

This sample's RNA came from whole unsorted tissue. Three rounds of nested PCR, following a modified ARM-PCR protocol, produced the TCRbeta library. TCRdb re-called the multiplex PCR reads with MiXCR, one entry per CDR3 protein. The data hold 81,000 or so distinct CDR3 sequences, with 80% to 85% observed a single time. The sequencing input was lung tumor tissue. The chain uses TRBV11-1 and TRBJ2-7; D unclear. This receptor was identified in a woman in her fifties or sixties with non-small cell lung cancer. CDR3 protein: CASSLGENYKQYF. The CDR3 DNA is TGTGCCAGCAGCCTAGGTGAGAACTACAAGCAGTACTTC.